Reported below is one T cell receptor beta chain. Profiling relied on immunoSEQ multiplex PCR, and the TCRdb table lists in-frame clones only, not all of them. The repertoire holds around 190,000 clones, with around 85% as singletons. These data belong to a study of blood T cell repertoires in COVID-19. Overall study: Samples taken during acute and convalescent COVID-19 were collected in the United States, Italy and Spain. T cells, B-cell-depleted T cells, or PBMCs provided the cDNA or gDNA that served as material.

This CDR3 contains 13 residues. Trimming removed 3 bases from V and 6 bases from J, with 11 bases in between. Material for sequencing was peripheral blood. The clonotype originates from a woman between 50 and 59 years old with acute or convalescent COVID-19. This chain connects TRBV12-3 or TRBV12-4 to TRBJ1-2; D not certain. CDR3 in amino acids: CASSFIEDHGYTF. The CDR3 DNA is TGTGCCAGCAGTTTTATAGAGGATCATGGCTACACCTTC.